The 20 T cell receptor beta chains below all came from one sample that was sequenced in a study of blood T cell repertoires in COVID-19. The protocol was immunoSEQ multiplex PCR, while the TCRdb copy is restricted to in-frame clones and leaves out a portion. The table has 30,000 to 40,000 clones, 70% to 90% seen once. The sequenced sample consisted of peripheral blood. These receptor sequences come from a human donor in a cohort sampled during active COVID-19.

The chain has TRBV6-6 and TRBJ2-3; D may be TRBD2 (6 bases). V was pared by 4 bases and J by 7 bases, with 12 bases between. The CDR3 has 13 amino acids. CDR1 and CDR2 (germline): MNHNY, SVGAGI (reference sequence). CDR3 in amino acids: CASSSGTGNTQYF. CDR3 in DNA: TGTGCCAGCAGTTCAGGGACTGGTAATACGCAGTATTTT.

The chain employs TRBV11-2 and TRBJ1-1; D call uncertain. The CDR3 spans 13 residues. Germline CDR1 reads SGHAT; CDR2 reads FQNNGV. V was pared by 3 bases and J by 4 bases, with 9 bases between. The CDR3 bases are TGTGCCAGCAGCTTTGACAAATCCACTGAAGCTTTCTTT. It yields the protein CASSFDKSTEAFF.

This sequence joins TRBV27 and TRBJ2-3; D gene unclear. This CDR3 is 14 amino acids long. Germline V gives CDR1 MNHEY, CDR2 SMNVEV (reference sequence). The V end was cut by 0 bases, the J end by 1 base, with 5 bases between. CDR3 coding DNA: TGTGCCAGCAGTTTATCGGCCCGCACAGATACGCAGTATTTT. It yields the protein CASSLSARTDTQYF.

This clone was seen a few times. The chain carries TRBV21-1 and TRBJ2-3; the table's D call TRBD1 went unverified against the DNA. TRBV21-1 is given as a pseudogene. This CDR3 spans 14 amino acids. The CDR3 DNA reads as TGTGCCAGCAGCAAAGACCAGGGTCTGGATACGCAGTATTTT. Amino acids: CASSKDQGLDTQYF.

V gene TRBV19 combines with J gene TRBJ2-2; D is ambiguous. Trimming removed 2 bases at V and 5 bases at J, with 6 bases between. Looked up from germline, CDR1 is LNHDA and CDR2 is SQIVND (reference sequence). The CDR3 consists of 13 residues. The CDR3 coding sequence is TGTGCCAGTAGTATAATGAGGACCGGGGAGCTGTTTTTT. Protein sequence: CASSIMRTGELFF.

The CDR3 nucleotides are TGCGCCAGCAGCAAGCGGGATATTCGCACAGATACGCAGTATTTT. This gives the protein CASSKRDIRTDTQYF. V and J are TRBV5-1 and TRBJ2-3; TRBD2 agrees at 7 bases. The trim removed 4 bases at V and 1 base at J, leaving 6 bases unmatched. Germline values: CDR1 SGHRS, CDR2 YFSETQ. The CDR3 totals 15 residues. The whole variable domain, filled in from reference TRBV5-1 and TRBJ2-3, reads KAGVTQTPRYLIKTRGQQVTLSCSPISGHRSVSWYQQTPGQGLQFLFEYFSETQRNKGNFPGRFSGRQFSNSRSEMNVSTLELGDSALYLCASSKRDIRTDTQYFGPGTRLTVL.

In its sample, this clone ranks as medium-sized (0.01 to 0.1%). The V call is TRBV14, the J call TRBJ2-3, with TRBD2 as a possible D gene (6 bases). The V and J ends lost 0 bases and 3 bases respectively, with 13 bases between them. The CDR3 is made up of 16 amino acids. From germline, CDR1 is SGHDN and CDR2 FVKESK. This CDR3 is CASSQEFGLTTDTQYF. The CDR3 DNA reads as TGTGCCAGCAGCCAAGAATTTGGACTAACTACAGATACGCAGTATTTT.

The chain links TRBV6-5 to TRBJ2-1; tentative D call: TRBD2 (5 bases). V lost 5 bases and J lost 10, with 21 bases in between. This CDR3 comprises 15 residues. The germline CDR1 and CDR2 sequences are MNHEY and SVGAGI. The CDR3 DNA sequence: TGTGCCAGCAGTACCCGGACGGACTCTAGAGGAGAGCAGTTCTTC. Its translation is CASSTRTDSRGEQFF.

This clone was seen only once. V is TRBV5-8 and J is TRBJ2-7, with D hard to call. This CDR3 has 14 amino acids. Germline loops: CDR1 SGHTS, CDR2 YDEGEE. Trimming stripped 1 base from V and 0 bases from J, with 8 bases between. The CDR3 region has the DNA TGTGCCAGCAGCTTGTCGGTTAGCTCCTACGAGCAGTACTTC. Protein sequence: CASSLSVSSYEQYF.

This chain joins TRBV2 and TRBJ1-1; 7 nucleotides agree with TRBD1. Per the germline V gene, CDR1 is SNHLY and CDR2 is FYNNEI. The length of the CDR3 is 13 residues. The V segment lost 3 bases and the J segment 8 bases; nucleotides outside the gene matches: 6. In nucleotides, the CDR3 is TGTGCCAGCAGTGACGAGGGGGCAACCGAAGCTTTCTTT. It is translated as CASSDEGATEAFF.

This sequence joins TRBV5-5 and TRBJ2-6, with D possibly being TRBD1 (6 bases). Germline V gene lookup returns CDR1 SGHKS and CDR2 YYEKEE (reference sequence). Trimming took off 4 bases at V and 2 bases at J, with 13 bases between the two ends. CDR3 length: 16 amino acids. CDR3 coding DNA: TGTGCCAGCAGCATATCAGGGGTACCTGGGGCCAACGTCCTGACTTTC. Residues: CASSISGVPGANVLTF.

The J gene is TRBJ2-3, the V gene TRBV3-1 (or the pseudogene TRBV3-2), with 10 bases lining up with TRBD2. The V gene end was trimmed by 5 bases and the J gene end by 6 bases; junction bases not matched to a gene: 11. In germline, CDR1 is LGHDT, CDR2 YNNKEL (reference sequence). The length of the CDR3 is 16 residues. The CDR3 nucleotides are TGTGCCAGCAGCATAAGCGGGAGGGACCTAGGGGATACGCAGTATTTT. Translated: CASSISGRDLGDTQYF.

In DNA, the CDR3 is TGCGCCAGCAGCTCGCGACTAGCGGGAGGACGCGAGCAGTACTTC. Its protein product is CASSSRLAGGREQYF. V gene TRBV4-3 combines with J gene TRBJ2-7; 13 nucleotides align to TRBD2. The CDR3 length is 15 residues. The ends lost 5 bases at V and 6 bases at J; junction bases unmatched: 7. In germline, CDR1 is LGHNA, CDR2 YSLEER.

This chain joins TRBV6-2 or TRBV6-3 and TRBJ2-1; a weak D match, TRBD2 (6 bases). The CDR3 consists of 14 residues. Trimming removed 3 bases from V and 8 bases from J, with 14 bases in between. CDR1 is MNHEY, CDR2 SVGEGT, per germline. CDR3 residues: CASSYGGGRYEQFF. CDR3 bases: TGTGCCAGCAGTTATGGCGGAGGGAGATATGAGCAGTTCTTC.

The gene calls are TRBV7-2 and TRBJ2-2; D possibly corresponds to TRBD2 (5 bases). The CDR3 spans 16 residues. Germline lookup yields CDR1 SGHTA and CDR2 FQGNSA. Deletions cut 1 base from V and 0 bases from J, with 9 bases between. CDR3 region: CASSLVARANTGELFF. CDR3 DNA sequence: TGTGCCAGCAGCTTAGTAGCGCGCGCGAACACCGGGGAGCTGTTTTTT.

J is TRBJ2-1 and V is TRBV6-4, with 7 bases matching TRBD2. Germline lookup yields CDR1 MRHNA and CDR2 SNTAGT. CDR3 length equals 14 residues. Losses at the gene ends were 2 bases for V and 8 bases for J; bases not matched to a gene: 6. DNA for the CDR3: TGTGCCAGCAGTGACGAATCTAGCGGTCATGAGCAGTTCTTC. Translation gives CASSDESSGHEQFF.

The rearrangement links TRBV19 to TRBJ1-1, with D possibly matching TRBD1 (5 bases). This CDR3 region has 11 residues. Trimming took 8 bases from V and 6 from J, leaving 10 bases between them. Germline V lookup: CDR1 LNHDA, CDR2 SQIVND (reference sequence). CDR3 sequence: CASVQGSEAFF. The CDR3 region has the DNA TGTGCCAGTGTTCAGGGTTCTGAAGCTTTCTTT.

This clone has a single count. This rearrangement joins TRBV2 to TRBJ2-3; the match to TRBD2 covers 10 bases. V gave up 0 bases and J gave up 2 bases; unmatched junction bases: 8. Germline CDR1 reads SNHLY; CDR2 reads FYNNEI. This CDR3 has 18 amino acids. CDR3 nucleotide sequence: TGTGCCAGCAGTGAAGCGCTTTGGACTAGCGGCCTCACAGATACGCAGTATTTT. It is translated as CASSEALWTSGLTDTQYF.

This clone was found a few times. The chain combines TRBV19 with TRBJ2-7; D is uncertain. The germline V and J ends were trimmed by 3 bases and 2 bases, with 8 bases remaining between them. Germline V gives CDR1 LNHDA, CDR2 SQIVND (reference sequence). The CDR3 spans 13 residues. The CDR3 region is CASSISVTYEQYF. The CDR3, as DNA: TGTGCCAGTAGTATTTCCGTTACCTACGAGCAGTACTTC.

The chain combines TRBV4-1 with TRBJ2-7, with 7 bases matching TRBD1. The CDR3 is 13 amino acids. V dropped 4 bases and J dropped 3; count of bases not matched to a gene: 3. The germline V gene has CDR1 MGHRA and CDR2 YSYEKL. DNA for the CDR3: TGCGCCAGCAGCCCGGGACAGAGCTACGAGCAGTACTTC. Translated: CASSPGQSYEQYF.